The rows below give T cell receptor beta chains drawn from one sample of a study of a mutant IDH1 vaccine in newly diagnosed glioma. These receptors' targets are unknown. Some clones are missing from TCRdb's copy, which holds only in-frame ones; the method was immunoSEQ multiplex PCR. The sample consists of approximately 44,000 clones, 60% to 85% of them appearing once. The sequencing here drew on PBMCs, taken from a glioma patient whose treatment included an IDH1 peptide vaccine. These receptors were taken from a man aged 40-50 years with glioma. The CDR3 runs from the conserved cysteine through the conserved F or W. A D gene is named only where the DNA matches it firmly. Size is omitted from some rows. Given values are once, few, many or a class for expanded clones.

D gene: -; clone size: -; V gene: TRBV2; J gene: TRBJ1-5; CDR3 protein: CASSEDLPGVAQHF; CDR3 DNA: TGTGCCAGCAGTGAAGACCTGCCAGGGGTGGCCCAGCATTTT
D gene: -; clone size: -; V gene: TRBV2; J gene: TRBJ2-2; CDR3 protein: CASRGSTLPTGELFF; CDR3 DNA: TGTGCCAGCAGGGGGTCCACCTTACCCACCGGGGAGCTGTTTTTT
D gene: -; clone size: -; V gene: TRBV9; J gene: TRBJ2-5; CDR3 protein: CASSSRGGIQETQYF; CDR3 DNA: TGTGCCAGCAGCTCTAGGGGGGGGATCCAAGAGACCCAGTACTTC
D gene: TRBD1; clone size: few; V gene: TRBV11-2; J gene: TRBJ1-1; CDR3 protein: CASSLNRGRTEAFF; CDR3 DNA: TGTGCCAGCAGCTTAAACAGGGGAAGAACTGAAGCTTTCTTT
D gene: TRBD1; clone size: once; V gene: TRBV28; J gene: TRBJ1-1; CDR3 protein: CASRAPPGTGNTEAFF; CDR3 DNA: TGTGCCAGCAGGGCTCCCCCCGGGACAGGGAACACTGAAGCTTTCTTT
D gene: -; clone size: -; V gene: TRBV11-2; J gene: TRBJ2-1; CDR3 protein: CASSLGLDYNEQFF; CDR3 DNA: TGTGCCAGCAGCTTAGGATTAGACTACAATGAGCAGTTCTTC
D gene: -; clone size: once; V gene: TRBV20-1; J gene: TRBJ2-1; CDR3 protein: CSARHRYEQFF; CDR3 DNA: TGCAGTGCTAGGCACCGTTATGAGCAGTTCTTC
D gene: -; clone size: few; V gene: TRBV13; J gene: TRBJ1-2; CDR3 protein: CASSLGLAEINYGYTF; CDR3 DNA: TGTGCCAGCAGCTTAGGCCTGGCAGAGATTAACTATGGCTACACCTTC
D gene: -; clone size: few; V gene: TRBV7-6; J gene: TRBJ2-1; CDR3 protein: CASSPAYNEQFF; CDR3 DNA: TGTGCCAGCAGCCCGGCGTATAATGAGCAGTTCTTC
D gene: TRBD1; clone size: -; V gene: TRBV18; J gene: TRBJ1-5; CDR3 protein: CASSLGQGNQPQHF; CDR3 DNA: TGTGCCAGCTCACTAGGACAGGGGAATCAGCCCCAGCATTTT
D gene: -; clone size: -; V gene: TRBV7-8; J gene: TRBJ2-5; CDR3 protein: CASSAGLQETQYF; CDR3 DNA: TGTGCCAGCAGTGCAGGCCTACAAGAGACCCAGTACTTC
D gene: TRBD2; clone size: -; V gene: TRBV19; J gene: TRBJ2-5; CDR3 protein: CASTQSSGSYQETQYF; CDR3 DNA: TGTGCCAGTACCCAGTCGAGCGGGAGTTATCAAGAGACCCAGTACTTC
D gene: -; clone size: few; V gene: TRBV27; J gene: TRBJ1-1; CDR3 protein: CASSTPGFAEAFF; CDR3 DNA: TGTGCCAGCAGCACTCCAGGATTCGCTGAAGCTTTCTTT
D gene: -; clone size: -; V gene: TRBV30; J gene: TRBJ2-3; CDR3 protein: CAWTQGADSTDTQYF; CDR3 DNA: TGTGCCTGGACTCAAGGCGCGGATAGCACAGATACGCAGTATTTT
D gene: -; clone size: -; V gene: TRBV11-2; J gene: TRBJ2-7; CDR3 protein: CASSFPSGLRLGEQYF; CDR3 DNA: TGTGCCAGCAGCTTTCCATCGGGGCTTCGCTTAGGCGAGCAGTACTTC
D gene: TRBD2; clone size: -; V gene: TRBV5-1; J gene: TRBJ2-2; CDR3 protein: CASSTGLAWRGELFF; CDR3 DNA: TGCGCCAGCAGTACCGGACTAGCGTGGCGCGGGGAGCTGTTTTTT
D gene: -; clone size: -; V gene: TRBV5-6; J gene: TRBJ1-1; CDR3 protein: CASSLAASWYTEAFF; CDR3 DNA: TGTGCCAGCAGCTTGGCTGCGTCATGGTACACTGAAGCTTTCTTT
D gene: TRBD1; clone size: -; V gene: TRBV27; J gene: TRBJ1-2; CDR3 protein: CASSGTGPSGYTF; CDR3 DNA: TGTGCCAGCAGTGGGACAGGGCCAAGTGGCTACACCTTC
D gene: -; clone size: -; V gene: TRBV12-2; J gene: TRBJ2-4; CDR3 protein: CASRLIAVAKNIQYF; CDR3 DNA: TGTGCAAGTCGCTTAATAGCGGTAGCCAAAAACATTCAGTACTTC
D gene: TRBD1; clone size: -; V gene: TRBV6-1; J gene: TRBJ1-6; CDR3 protein: CASSEYSGTGLNSPLHF; CDR3 DNA: TGTGCCAGCAGTGAATACTCCGGGACAGGGCTCAATTCACCCCTCCACTTT
D gene: -; clone size: -; V gene: TRBV19; J gene: TRBJ1-1; CDR3 protein: CASSIQGSTEAFF; CDR3 DNA: TGTGCCAGTAGTATACAGGGGTCCACTGAAGCTTTCTTT
D gene: -; clone size: -; V gene: TRBV19; J gene: TRBJ1-1; CDR3 protein: CASSIVQNTEAFF; CDR3 DNA: TGTGCCAGTAGTATTGTACAGAACACTGAAGCTTTCTTT
D gene: TRBD2; clone size: -; V gene: TRBV6-4; J gene: TRBJ2-2; CDR3 protein: CASSDGRATGELFF; CDR3 DNA: TGTGCCAGCAGTGACGGGAGGGCCACCGGGGAGCTGTTTTTT
D gene: -; clone size: -; V gene: TRBV19; J gene: TRBJ2-6; CDR3 protein: CASSIGASGANVLTF; CDR3 DNA: TGTGCCAGTAGTATTGGGGCCTCTGGGGCCAACGTCCTGACTTTC
D gene: -; clone size: -; V gene: TRBV5-6; J gene: TRBJ2-7; CDR3 protein: CASSLGQASSYEQYF; CDR3 DNA: TGTGCCAGCAGCTTGGGGCAGGCCAGCTCCTACGAGCAGTACTTC
D gene: -; clone size: -; V gene: TRBV4-3; J gene: TRBJ1-6; CDR3 protein: CASSLTVNSPLHF; CDR3 DNA: TGCGCCAGCAGCCTGACAGTCAATTCACCCCTCCACTTT
D gene: -; clone size: -; V gene: TRBV5-6; J gene: TRBJ1-4; CDR3 protein: CASSWYRSNNEKLFF; CDR3 DNA: TGTGCCAGCAGCTGGTACAGGTCAAATAATGAAAAACTGTTTTTT
D gene: -; clone size: -; V gene: TRBV6-6; J gene: TRBJ2-3; CDR3 protein: CASSRELGTDTQYF; CDR3 DNA: TGTGCCAGCAGCCGGGAGTTGGGCACAGATACGCAGTATTTT
D gene: TRBD1; clone size: few; V gene: TRBV28; J gene: TRBJ2-2; CDR3 protein: CASRIPRGRGELFF; CDR3 DNA: TGTGCCAGCAGGATCCCCAGGGGGCGCGGGGAGCTGTTTTTT
D gene: -; clone size: -; V gene: TRBV9; J gene: TRBJ2-3; CDR3 protein: CASSVAPGTDTQYF; CDR3 DNA: TGTGCCAGCAGCGTAGCTCCCGGCACAGATACGCAGTATTTT
D gene: TRBD2; clone size: once; V gene: TRBV11-3; J gene: TRBJ2-2; CDR3 protein: CASSLDYWLAVNTGELFF; CDR3 DNA: TGTGCCAGCAGCTTAGATTATTGGCTAGCGGTGAACACCGGGGAGCTGTTTTTT
D gene: TRBD2; clone size: -; V gene: TRBV5-1; J gene: TRBJ2-7; CDR3 protein: CASPLAGGRRYEQYF; CDR3 DNA: TGCGCCAGCCCACTAGCGGGAGGGCGTCGGTACGAGCAGTACTTC
D gene: -; clone size: few; V gene: TRBV7-7; J gene: TRBJ2-1; CDR3 protein: CASSPEASSSYNEQFF; CDR3 DNA: TGTGCCAGCAGCCCAGAGGCGTCCAGCTCCTACAATGAGCAGTTCTTC
D gene: -; clone size: few; V gene: TRBV6-4; J gene: TRBJ1-5; CDR3 protein: CASSLDSQGGPQHF; CDR3 DNA: TGTGCCAGCAGCCTTGACTCCCAGGGTGGGCCCCAGCATTTT
D gene: -; clone size: once; V gene: TRBV7-2; J gene: TRBJ1-3; CDR3 protein: CASSLVLSGDGNTIYF; CDR3 DNA: TGTGCCAGCAGCTTAGTACTTTCGGGGGATGGAAACACCATATATTTT
D gene: -; clone size: -; V gene: TRBV5-5; J gene: TRBJ2-2; CDR3 protein: CASRLADPTVNTGELFF; CDR3 DNA: TGTGCCAGCAGGCTCGCGGACCCTACCGTGAACACCGGGGAGCTGTTTTTT
D gene: -; clone size: -; V gene: TRBV5-4; J gene: TRBJ2-1; CDR3 protein: CASRRGFDNEQFF; CDR3 DNA: TGTGCCAGCAGGAGGGGGTTCGACAATGAGCAGTTCTTC
D gene: -; clone size: -; V gene: TRBV19; J gene: TRBJ2-7; CDR3 protein: CASSMRGGNAGYEQYF; CDR3 DNA: TGTGCCAGTAGTATGCGAGGGGGGAACGCTGGCTACGAGCAGTACTTC
D gene: TRBD1; clone size: few; V gene: TRBV7-9; J gene: TRBJ1-1; CDR3 protein: CASSLWDRGNTEAFF; CDR3 DNA: TGTGCCAGCAGCTTATGGGACAGGGGGAACACTGAAGCTTTCTTT
D gene: -; clone size: -; V gene: TRBV7-2; J gene: TRBJ1-1; CDR3 protein: CASSHPRSEAFF; CDR3 DNA: TGTGCCAGCAGCCATCCGAGGTCTGAAGCTTTCTTT
D gene: -; clone size: few; V gene: TRBV19; J gene: TRBJ1-5; CDR3 protein: CASSMARSNQPQHF; CDR3 DNA: TGTGCCAGTAGTATGGCCAGGAGCAATCAGCCCCAGCATTTT